This TCR beta chain was identified in a study of T cell repertoires in cytomegalovirus infection. TCRdb reprocessed the reads via MiXCR and lists one record per CDR3 protein. The sample lists some 700,000 distinct CDR3 sequences, roughly a third occurring once. The V end lost 2 bases, the J end lost 2 bases, and 11 bases lay between the germline ends. Germline V gene data show CDR1 as SGHTA and CDR2 as FQGNSA. The CDR3 has 15 amino acids. This clonotype was counted a few times. What it recognizes is unknown. The chain uses TRBV7-2 and TRBJ2-3; D gene uncertain. The receptor's source is a human donor in good health (CMV status not recorded). Some clones in this sample may be carry-over from other donors' samples. The sample in question was cultured PBMCs, obtained from culture after CMV antigen stimulation. The CDR3 nucleotides are TGTGCCAGCAGCTTATACTACAGTTACACAGATACGCAGTATTTT. Translating it yields CASSLYYSYTDTQYF.